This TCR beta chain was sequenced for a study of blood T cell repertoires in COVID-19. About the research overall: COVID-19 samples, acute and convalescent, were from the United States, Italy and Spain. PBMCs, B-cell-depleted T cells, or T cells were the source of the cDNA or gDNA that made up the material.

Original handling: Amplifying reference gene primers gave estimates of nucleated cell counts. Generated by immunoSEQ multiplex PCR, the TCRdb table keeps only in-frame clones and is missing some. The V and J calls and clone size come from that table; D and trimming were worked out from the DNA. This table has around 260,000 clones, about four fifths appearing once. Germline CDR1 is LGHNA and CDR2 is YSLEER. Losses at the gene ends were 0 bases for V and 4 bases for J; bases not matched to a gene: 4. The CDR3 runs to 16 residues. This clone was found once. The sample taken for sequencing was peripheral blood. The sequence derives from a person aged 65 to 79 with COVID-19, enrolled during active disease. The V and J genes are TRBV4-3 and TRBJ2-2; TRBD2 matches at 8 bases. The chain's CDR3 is CASSQDVAGGTGELFF. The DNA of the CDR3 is TGCGCCAGCAGCCAAGATGTGGCGGGAGGCACCGGGGAGCTGTTTTTT.